The sequence of this T cell receptor beta chain was determined in a study of cytomegalovirus exposure and HLA in healthy donors. The wider study: Earlier results showed almost 120 million unique TCR beta sequences derived from 150 million to 200 million T cells.

Findings and limits, study-wide: Researchers reported in a later analysis that common viral pathogens appeared linked to several top clusters. Earlier results showed most TCR beta V segments being productive about 87% or about 30% of the time. Per a later analysis, HLA-associated TCR beta chains showed more clonal expansion than other, equally common TCR beta chains.

PCR amplification relied on 60 Vbeta primers (plus 13 Jbeta primers). Sequenced by immunoSEQ multiplex PCR; TCRdb stores in-frame clones only, minus some. The listing contains roughly 190,000 clones. Germline assignment: CDR1 SGHVS and CDR2 FQNEAQ. CDR3 length: 14 residues. V shed 2 bases and J shed 2 bases, with 9 bases lying between them. Remarks on this clone: Its antigen remains unidentified.

The chain combines TRBV7-8 with TRBJ2-5; the D is unclear. Sequenced input: PBMCs. The sequence came from a man aged 25 to 40 in good health and CMV-seronegative. This chain's CDR3 is CASSLTATQETQYF. CDR3 bases: TGTGCCAGCAGCTTAACCGCAACTCAAGAGACCCAGTACTTC. Supplemented by reference TRBV7-8 and TRBJ2-5, the full variable domain reads GAGVSQSPRYKVAKRGQDVALRCDPISGHVSLFWYQQALGQGPEFLTYFQNEAQLDKSGLPSDRFFAERPEGSVSTLKIQRTQQEDSAVYLCASSLTATQETQYFGPGTRLLVL.